This T cell receptor (beta chain) was found in a study of T cells after yellow fever vaccination. In the study overall: Low-cell-number fractions were prepared with SMART-Seq v4 Ultra Low Input. Study-level findings and limits: The study found a weaker secondary response that peaked faster, day 5 versus 15. Abundant clonotypes from the bulk population could contaminate FACS-sorted repertoires. In post-booster samples, most primary-vaccination clones reappeared (about 97% CD4, 88% CD8).

Looked up from germline, CDR1 is MNHEY and CDR2 is SVGAGI. There are 15 residues in the CDR3. The ends were cut back, 2 bases at V and 5 bases at J, with 10 bases in the middle. TCRdb re-called the 5' RACE reads with MiXCR, one entry per CDR3 protein. The sample lists under 200,000 distinct CDR3 sequences; roughly 11% were seen once. In regard to this clonotype: Its antigen is as yet unknown.

This TCR came from a man aged 18 to 35 who received the YFV17D yellow fever vaccine. V is TRBV6-5 and J is TRBJ1-6; no reliable D call. Sample: CD8+ T cells sorted from PBMCs, taken 15 days after the yellow fever booster vaccination. CDR3 amino acids: CASSYMQADNSPLHF. The CDR3 nucleotides are TGTGCCAGCAGTTACATGCAGGCAGATAATTCACCCCTCCACTTT.